The clone carrying this T cell receptor beta chain was recorded at least ten times. The antigen is unknown. TCRdb redid the calling of the 5' RACE reads with MiXCR, one entry per CDR3 protein. The sample lists about 630,000 distinct CDR3 sequences; about 12% were seen once. This entry is derived from a study of T cells after yellow fever vaccination. Study-wide points: The bulk population could contribute abundant contaminating clonotypes to FACS-sorted repertoires. Reappearance after the booster was observed for most primary-vaccination clones (96% CD4, just over 85% CD8).

This CDR3 has 14 amino acids. The germline V and J ends were trimmed by 7 bases and 0 bases, with 11 bases remaining between them. Germline lookup yields CDR1 MNHNS and CDR2 SASEGT. The receptor was isolated from a man aged 30 to 39 who received the YFV17D yellow fever vaccine. The rearrangement joins TRBV6-1 to TRBJ2-3; D is possibly TRBD2 (6 bases). The material was PBMCs, obtained on the day of the yellow fever booster vaccination. The DNA of the CDR3 is TGTGCCAGCACCGGAGGGACTAGCACAGATACGCAGTATTTT. Its translation: CASTGGTSTDTQYF.